These 21 T cell receptor beta chains were sequenced from one sample in a study of post-analysis software for immune sequencing data. Each TCR beta cDNA library carried unique molecular identifiers. TCRdb independently ran MiXCR on the PCR reads; one entry per CDR3 protein. The sample has around 160,000 distinct CDR3 sequences, 35% to 40% seen once. This specimen consisted of blood, obtained after autologous hematopoietic stem cell transplantation. These receptors all stem from a girl between 10 and 17 years old with multiple sclerosis.

This chain joins TRBV6-1 and TRBJ2-7, with D possibly TRBD2 on 5 matching bases. The CDR3 runs 13 residues. Germline CDR1 MNHNS, CDR2 SASEGT. With 2 bases removed from V and 3 bases from J, the gap between germline ends came to 8 bases. CDR3 DNA: TGTGCCAGCAGTGAACTAGAGGGCTACGAGCAGTACTTC. Its translation: CASSELEGYEQYF.

This clonotype was seen repeatedly, ten times or more. The V and J genes are TRBV24-1 and TRBJ2-5; the D gene is possibly TRBD1 (6 bases). Germline V CDR1 and CDR2: KGHDR, SFDVKD. The CDR3 consists of 15 residues. Trimming left V 1 base short and J 2 bases short, with 10 bases between. CDR3: CATSDFGRGQETQYF. The CDR3 DNA reads as TGTGCCACCAGTGATTTTGGCAGGGGACAAGAGACCCAGTACTTC.

This clonotype was observed a handful of times. The V gene is TRBV27, the J gene TRBJ1-1; 7 bases are a match to TRBD1. After removal of 3 bases from V and 12 bases from J, the junction contained 13 bases not matched to a gene. The CDR3 is made up of 14 amino acids. The V gene's germline CDR1 is MNHEY and CDR2 SMNVEV (reference sequence). The CDR3 region has the DNA TGTGCCAGCAGTTTTTTGGGGCGACAGGGTGACACTTTCTTT. Protein: CASSFLGRQGDTFF.

CDR3 in amino acids: CASIPLSTGGEQFF. The DNA of the CDR3 is TGTGCCAGCATCCCCCTATCTACGGGGGGTGAGCAGTTCTTC. V and J are TRBV12-3 or TRBV12-4 and TRBJ2-1; 7 bases align to TRBD2. The length of the CDR3 is 14 residues. The J segment lost 9 bases and the V segment lost 7 bases, leaving 12 bases of the junction unmatched.

This sequence joins TRBV2 and TRBJ2-4; D unclear. The V and J ends lost 5 bases and 5 bases respectively, with 7 bases between them. The CDR3 extends over 12 amino acids. The germline CDR1 and CDR2 sequences are SNHLY and FYNNEI. Here the CDR3 DNA reads TGTGCCAGCAGTTCAGCAGAAAACATTCAGTACTTC. Translated, it gives CASSSAENIQYF.

This clonotype has a count of ten or more. This sequence joins TRBV4-3 and TRBJ1-2; 10 nucleotides line up with TRBD1. Germline assignment: CDR1 LGHNA and CDR2 YSLEER. CDR3 length equals 16 residues. V trimming: 4 bases; J trimming: 4 bases; junction bases outside the gene matches: 9. CDR3 residues: CASSPGQGDGGYGYTF. The CDR3 DNA is TGCGCCAGCAGCCCAGGACAGGGGGATGGAGGCTATGGCTACACCTTC.

For this clonotype: Given a much more abundant clone one base away, this may be a read error. The rearrangement uses TRBV12-3 or TRBV12-4 and TRBJ2-1; tentative D call: TRBD1 (5 bases). This CDR3 is built from 15 residues. Trimming pared 1 base from V and 3 bases from J, leaving 10 bases between. The DNA for the CDR3 is TGTGCCAGCAGTTTAGAAGAAGGACACTACAATGAGCAGTTCTTC. This codes for CASSLEEGHYNEQFF.

Worth noting for this clonotype: A much larger clone is a single base away; this may be a read error. This chain joins TRBV25-1 and TRBJ1-1; D gene unclear. Between the trimmed V and J ends, which lost 1 base and 4 bases, there was a span of 1 base. The CDR3 is made up of 11 amino acids. Germline CDR1 is MGHDK and CDR2 is SYGVNS. CDR3 sequence: CASSEFTEAFF. The CDR3 coding sequence is TGTGCCAGCAGTGAATTCACTGAAGCTTTCTTT.

This clonotype was seen a few times. At one boundary the junction diverges from the germline segment, which might be a read error. The chain has TRBV12-3 or TRBV12-4 and TRBJ2-1; D not certain. This CDR3 contains 14 residues. The CDR3 reads CAGSLVGSYNEQFF. The CDR3 nucleotides are TGTGCCGGCAGTTTAGTGGGGTCCTACAATGAGCAGTTCTTC.

This chain links TRBV19 with TRBJ2-1, with TRBD1 matching over 9 bases. Trimming removed 10 bases from V and 4 bases from J; junction bases left unmatched: 14. The length of the CDR3 is 16 residues. Germline V gene sequence: CDR1 LNHDA, CDR2 SQIVND (reference sequence). For the CDR3, the DNA is TGTGCCACCAGGGGGACAGGGAGGAGGGGGTACAATGAGCAGTTCTTC. Its protein is CATRGTGRRGYNEQFF.

V gene TRBV18 combines with J gene TRBJ1-2; 7 nucleotides line up with TRBD1. There are 14 residues in the CDR3. CDR1 and CDR2 from the germline V gene are KGHSH and LQKENI. Trimming removed 6 bases from V and 2 bases from J; junction bases left unmatched: 6. As DNA, the CDR3 is TGTGCCAGCTCTCTATCGGGACAGAACTATGGCTACACCTTC. It yields the protein CASSLSGQNYGYTF.

This clonotype was seen a few times. The chain combines TRBV7-2 with TRBJ2-7; TRBD1 aligns across 8 bases. The CDR3 has 15 residues. In germline, CDR1 is SGHTA, CDR2 FQGNSA. V lost 5 bases, J lost 0 bases, and 6 bases stayed unmatched. DNA for the CDR3: TGTGCCAGCAGCACGGACAGGGTGAGCTCCTACGAGCAGTACTTC. Translation gives CASSTDRVSSYEQYF.

The rearrangement uses TRBV7-9 and TRBJ2-1; 10 bases align to TRBD2. This CDR3 has 16 amino acids. The germline CDR1 and CDR2 sequences are SEHNR and FQNEAQ (reference sequence). V lost 5 bases, J lost 5 bases, and 9 bases stayed unmatched. CDR3 sequence reads: CASSGASGSSHNEQFF. The CDR3 nucleotides are TGTGCCAGCAGCGGGGCTAGCGGGAGTTCCCACAATGAGCAGTTCTTC.

This clonotype was seen a few times. The chain couples TRBV14 to TRBJ2-2; 7 positions agree with TRBD2. V was clipped by 1 base and J by 4 bases; unmatched bases: 9. Germline CDR1 and CDR2: SGHDN and FVKESK. The CDR3 has 17 residues. This CDR3 reads CASSQVGLREPTGELFF. CDR3 nucleotide sequence: TGTGCCAGCAGCCAAGTAGGACTGCGGGAGCCCACCGGGGAGCTGTTTTTT.

A few counts support this clonotype. The chain couples TRBV12-3 or TRBV12-4 to TRBJ2-6; D is undetermined. There are 15 residues in the CDR3. V shed 1 base and J shed 0 bases, with 4 bases lying between them. DNA for the CDR3: TGTGCCAGCAGTTTAGATCGCTCTGGGGCCAACGTCCTGACTTTC. Translation gives CASSLDRSGANVLTF.

A few counts support this clonotype. This rearrangement joins TRBV20-1 to TRBJ2-7; a weak D match, TRBD2 (5 bases). The V gene lost 0 bases and the J gene lost 3 bases, with 12 bases spanning the gap. CDR3 length: 14 amino acids. Germline V CDR1 and CDR2: DFQATT, SNEGSKA (reference sequence). CDR3 DNA sequence: TGCAGTGCTAGAGACCAGCTAGGGAGCTACGAGCAGTACTTC. This codes for CSARDQLGSYEQYF.

CDR3 sequence reads: CASRAGDGYTF. CDR3 DNA sequence: TGCGCCAGCAGAGCAGGGGATGGCTACACCTTC. This chain joins TRBV5-1 and TRBJ1-2; a weak D match, TRBD1 (6 bases). Germline V gives CDR1 SGHRS, CDR2 YFSETQ. The ends were cut back, 5 bases at V and 6 bases at J, with 8 bases in the middle. The CDR3 has 11 residues.

The chain is built from TRBV12-3 or TRBV12-4 and TRBJ2-2, with D tentatively TRBD1 (6 bases). The CDR3 is 16 residues long. Between the trimmed V and J ends, which lost 5 bases and 3 bases, there was a span of 16 bases. The CDR3: CASSPWRTAYTGELFF. The CDR3 bases are TGTGCCAGCAGTCCATGGAGGACAGCCTACACCGGGGAGCTGTTTTTT.

This clonotype was found a few times. The V gene is TRBV9, the J gene TRBJ2-3; TRBD2 matches 11 bases. V gave up 4 bases and J gave up 5 bases; unmatched junction bases: 21. This CDR3 is 20 amino acids long. In germline, CDR1 is SGDLS, CDR2 YYNGEE. This CDR3 is CASSPWTALLLAGVEDTQYF. As DNA, the CDR3 is TGTGCCAGCAGCCCCTGGACAGCTCTATTACTAGCGGGAGTGGAAGATACGCAGTATTTT.

This clonotype was observed a few times. This chain joins TRBV20-1 and TRBJ2-7; 9 bases are a match to TRBD1. The CDR3 runs to 13 residues. Per germline, CDR1 DFQATT and CDR2 SNEGSKA (reference sequence). With V trimmed by 6 bases and J by 4 bases, 7 bases remained unmatched. In nucleotides, the CDR3 is TGCAGTGCCCCGGGACAGGGTGAATACGAGCAGTACTTC. It translates to CSAPGQGEYEQYF.

Only a few counts were recorded for this clonotype. Being one base from a much bigger clone, this may be a read error. The rearrangement uses TRBV6-5 and TRBJ2-5, with 7 bases identical to TRBD2. Germline V CDR1 and CDR2: MNHEY, SVGAGI. There are 15 residues in the CDR3. The CDR3 sequence: CAGSPGGGGQETQYF. In DNA, the CDR3 is TGTGCCGGCAGTCCGGGGGGAGGAGGGCAAGAGACCCAGTACTTC.